These 25 T cell receptor beta chains were all obtained from the same sample, sequenced in a study of OX40 agonist ivuxolimab in advanced cancers. Clones were read by immunoSEQ multiplex PCR, and TCRdb kept only the in-frame ones, dropping some. The sample contains approximately 39,000 clones, approximately 79% of which appear only once. The sequencing used CD4+ or CD8+ T cells sorted from blood, collected in a trial of the OX40 agonist ivuxolimab. The source of these receptors is an adult with an advanced solid tumor such as melanoma, head and neck, liver or kidney cancer.

This clone was seen a few times. The chain has TRBV7-9 and TRBJ1-5; TRBD1 is a possible D gene (5 bases). The germline gives CDR1 SEHNR, CDR2 FQNEAQ (reference sequence). Trimming cost V 5 bases and J 1 base, with 6 bases left between them. CDR3 length equals 13 residues. The CDR3 loop is CASSPGSNQPQHF. CDR3 bases: TGTGCCAGCAGCCCAGGGAGCAATCAGCCCCAGCATTTT.

The chain recombines TRBV28 with TRBJ2-7; the D is unclear. Germline CDR1 is MDHEN and CDR2 is SYDVKM. The length of the CDR3 is 11 residues. Trimming shortened V by 4 bases and J by 6 bases, and 7 bases separated the two germline ends. DNA of the CDR3: TGTGCCAGCAGTTCTATAGCCGAGCAGTACTTC. Translating gives CASSSIAEQYF.

The CDR3 DNA reads as TGCGCCAGCAGCTTGGCCGCCCCCTACGAGCAGTACTTC. This codes for CASSLAAPYEQYF. This sequence joins TRBV5-1 and TRBJ2-7; D is ambiguous. V was trimmed by 0 bases and J by 2 bases, leaving 6 bases between them. CDR1 is SGHRS, CDR2 YFSETQ, per germline. This CDR3 is built from 13 residues. The full variable domain, with the rest looked up from reference TRBV5-1 and TRBJ2-7, is KAGVTQTPRYLIKTRGQQVTLSCSPISGHRSVSWYQQTPGQGLQFLFEYFSETQRNKGNFPGRFSGRQFSNSRSEMNVSTLELGDSALYLCASSLAAPYEQYFGPGTRLTVT.

This clone was seen once. This chain links TRBV4-1 with TRBJ2-7; 8 nucleotides line up with TRBD2. V trimming: 2 bases; J trimming: 3 bases; junction bases outside the gene matches: 9. The CDR3 sequence is 16 residues long. Germline V lookup: CDR1 MGHRA, CDR2 YSYEKL. The CDR3 DNA is TGCGCCAGCAGCCAACGCGAAGCGGGACTAGACTACGAGCAGTACTTC. Residues: CASSQREAGLDYEQYF.

The rearrangement joins TRBV4-1 to TRBJ1-5; the D gene is possibly TRBD1 (5 bases). CDR3 size: 16 residues. CDR1 is MGHRA, CDR2 YSYEKL, per germline. V was clipped by 0 bases and J by 7 bases, with 16 bases between them. Here the CDR3 reads CASSQESWGGVQPQHF. CDR3 bases: TGCGCCAGCAGCCAAGAATCGTGGGGGGGGGTCCAGCCCCAGCATTTT.

The J gene is TRBJ1-6, the V gene TRBV30; 8 nucleotides agree with TRBD1. The CDR3 is 20 amino acids. The V and J ends lost 1 base and 0 bases, in that order; junction bases with no gene match: 14. Germline V gene sequence: CDR1 GTSNPN, CDR2 SVGIG (reference sequence). CDR3 in amino acids: CAWSARSGQAKSSYNSPLHF. Written as DNA, the CDR3 is TGTGCCTGGAGTGCCAGATCGGGACAGGCGAAGAGCTCCTATAATTCACCCCTCCACTTT.

Written as DNA, the CDR3 is TGTGCCAGCAGCCAAGCTGGGGGGAATGGGGAGACCCAGTACTTC. Amino acids: CASSQAGGNGETQYF. V gene TRBV14 combines with J gene TRBJ2-5, with D possibly matching TRBD2 (6 bases). The CDR3 has 15 amino acids. Germline V gene lookup returns CDR1 SGHDN and CDR2 FVKESK. Deletions cut 1 base from V and 5 bases from J, with 14 bases between.

J is TRBJ1-2 and V is TRBV7-2; D call uncertain. The CDR3 is 13 residues long. Per the germline V gene, CDR1 is SGHTA and CDR2 is FQGNSA. V lost 5 bases and J lost 5, with 12 bases in between. This chain's CDR3 is CASSRPLEYGYTF. The CDR3 DNA follows: TGTGCCAGCAGCCGACCGCTGGAATATGGCTACACCTTC.

This clone has more than one count but fewer than ten. The rearrangement uses TRBV25-1 and TRBJ2-7; no firm D call. CDR3 length: 11 amino acids. The germline V and J ends were trimmed by 7 bases and 5 bases, with 9 bases remaining between them. Germline V gene lookup returns CDR1 MGHDK and CDR2 SYGVNS. CDR3 in amino acids: CASTTSDEQYF. CDR3 DNA: TGTGCCAGCACTACGAGCGACGAGCAGTACTTC.

There are a few counts of this clone. The CDR3 nucleotides are TGTGCCAGCAGTTTAGTAGGGGGCGACTACGAGCAGTACTTC. Encoded protein: CASSLVGGDYEQYF. The V and J genes are TRBV28 and TRBJ2-7; TRBD1 agrees at 7 bases. Germline V lookup: CDR1 MDHEN, CDR2 SYDVKM. V trimming: 2 bases; J trimming: 3 bases; junction bases outside the gene matches: 4. The CDR3 runs 14 residues.

V gene TRBV2 combines with J gene TRBJ1-1, with D unclear. Trimming stripped 4 bases from V and 3 bases from J, with 6 bases between. CDR3 length: 12 amino acids. The germline CDR1 and CDR2 sequences are SNHLY and FYNNEI. The CDR3 DNA is TGTGCCAGCAGTGCCAGGTACACTGAAGCTTTCTTT. Its translation: CASSARYTEAFF. Full variable domain (remainder filled in from reference TRBV2 and TRBJ1-1): EPEVTQTPSHQVTQMGQEVILRCVPISNHLYFYWYRQILGQKVEFLVSFYNNEISEKSEIFDDQFSVERPDGSNFTLKIRSTKLEDSAMYFCASSARYTEAFFGQGTRLTVV.

V is TRBV28 and J is TRBJ1-1, with D unclear. V was trimmed by 6 bases and J by 1 base, leaving 6 bases between them. This CDR3 has 12 amino acids. CDR1 is MDHEN and CDR2 is SYDVKM in the germline V gene. The CDR3 region is CASRPGNTEAFF. DNA for the CDR3: TGTGCCAGCAGACCAGGGAACACTGAAGCTTTCTTT. Full variable domain (rest looked up from reference TRBV28 and TRBJ1-1): DVKVTQSSRYLVKRTGEKVFLECVQDMDHENMFWYRQDPGLGLRLIYFSYDVKMKEKGDIPEGYSVSREKKERFSLILESASTNQTSMYLCASRPGNTEAFFGQGTRLTVV.

This clone has only one observation. The rearrangement uses TRBV5-8 and TRBJ1-6; TRBD1 might be the D (6 bases). V lost 1 base and J 7 bases, leaving 12 bases between the germline ends. Germline assignment: CDR1 SGHTS and CDR2 YDEGEE. This CDR3 region has 15 residues. The CDR3 spells CASSLPTGPNSPLHF. The DNA for the CDR3 is TGTGCCAGCAGCTTGCCGACAGGCCCCAATTCACCCCTCCACTTT.

The rearrangement links TRBV7-6 to TRBJ2-1; 8 positions agree with TRBD1. V lost 0 bases and J lost 0; bases outside the gene matches: 1. Germline V gives CDR1 SGHVS, CDR2 FNYEAQ. The CDR3 spans 16 residues. This CDR3 is CASSLATGDSYNEQFF. CDR3 bases: TGTGCCAGCAGCTTAGCGACAGGGGACTCCTACAATGAGCAGTTCTTC. The full variable domain, in which reference TRBV7-6 and TRBJ2-1 provide the parts outside the CDR3, is GAGVSQSPRYKVTKRGQDVALRCDPISGHVSLYWYRQALGQGPEFLTYFNYEAQQDKSGLPNDRFSAERPEGSISTLTIQRTEQRDSAMYRCASSLATGDSYNEQFFGPGTRLTVL.

J is TRBJ2-7 and V is TRBV30; D may be TRBD2 (5 bases). Trimming shortened V by 2 bases and J by 6 bases, and 8 bases separated the two germline ends. This CDR3 contains 11 residues. Per germline, CDR1 GTSNPN and CDR2 SVGIG (reference sequence). CDR3 in amino acids: CAWSSGFEQYF. CDR3 DNA: TGTGCCTGGAGTTCGGGGTTCGAGCAGTACTTC.

This clone was counted only a few times. This chain uses TRBV28 with TRBJ1-1, with D perhaps matching TRBD1 (6 bases). The CDR3 contains 15 residues. The germline V and J ends were trimmed by 7 bases and 10 bases, with 25 bases remaining between them. Per the germline V gene, CDR1 is MDHEN and CDR2 is SYDVKM. The CDR3 DNA reads as TGTGCCAGCACCTATGCCAGGTCAGGGGCCGAGAGAGCTTTCTTT. The encoded protein is CASTYARSGAERAFF. Using reference TRBV28 and TRBJ1-1 for the parts outside the CDR3, the full variable domain is DVKVTQSSRYLVKRTGEKVFLECVQDMDHENMFWYRQDPGLGLRLIYFSYDVKMKEKGDIPEGYSVSREKKERFSLILESASTNQTSMYLCASTYARSGAERAFFGQGTRLTVV.

This clone was seen a single time. The gene calls are TRBV19 and TRBJ1-5, with D possibly being TRBD1 (5 bases). Trimming removed 3 bases from V and 0 bases from J, with 9 bases in between. CDR3 size: 15 residues. The germline gives CDR1 LNHDA, CDR2 SQIVND (reference sequence). The DNA of the CDR3 is TGTGCCAGTAGTATGAGGGGCTATAGCAATCAGCCCCAGCATTTT. Translated, it gives CASSMRGYSNQPQHF.

This CDR3 is CASSHPGFNQPQHF. The DNA of the CDR3 is TGCGCCAGCAGCCATCCGGGTTTCAATCAGCCCCAGCATTTT. The rearrangement links TRBV4-1 to TRBJ1-5; D ambiguous. The CDR3 covers 14 residues. V lost 3 bases and J 3 bases, leaving 9 bases between the germline ends. Germline V gene data show CDR1 as MGHRA and CDR2 as YSYEKL.

This clone was observed a single time. The chain recombines TRBV19 with TRBJ2-7; D possibly uses TRBD1 or TRBD2 (5 bases each). This CDR3 comprises 13 residues. Germline V gives CDR1 LNHDA, CDR2 SQIVND (reference sequence). Between the trimmed V and J ends, which lost 10 bases and 5 bases, there was a span of 18 bases. CDR3 amino acids: CATEGPGTNEQYF. Here the CDR3 DNA reads TGTGCCACCGAAGGGCCAGGGACCAACGAGCAGTACTTC. Full variable domain (missing parts from reference TRBV19 and TRBJ2-7): DGGITQSPKYLFRKEGQNVTLSCEQNLNHDAMYWYRQDPGQGLRLIYYSQIVNDFQKGDIAEGYSVSREKKESFPLTVTSAQKNPTAFYLCATEGPGTNEQYFGPGTRLTVT.

The gene calls are TRBV6-5 and TRBJ1-2, with 11 bases that match TRBD1. Germline V lookup: CDR1 MNHEY, CDR2 SVGAGI. This CDR3 spans 15 amino acids. Trimming took 2 bases from V and 6 from J; bases not matched to a gene: 5. This chain's CDR3 is CASSYGQGAVDGYTF. The CDR3 nucleotides read TGTGCCAGCAGTTACGGACAGGGGGCTGTGGATGGCTACACCTTC.

J is TRBJ1-1 and V is TRBV10-2, with TRBD1 matching 8 bases. Germline-derived CDR1 and CDR2 are WSHSY and SAAADI. The CDR3 contains 14 residues. V shed 6 bases, J shed 11 bases, and the junction held 14 bases outside the gene matches. CDR3 in amino acids: CASRSLTGDEVAFF. In DNA, the CDR3 is TGCGCCAGCAGAAGCCTGACAGGGGATGAAGTGGCTTTCTTT.

This CDR3 is CASRLNFPAGDWSGNTIYF. Here the CDR3 DNA reads TGTGCCAGCAGACTGAACTTCCCTGCAGGGGATTGGTCTGGAAACACCATATATTTT. The chain carries TRBV5-6 and TRBJ1-3; possible D gene TRBD1, 6 bases. The V gene's germline CDR1 is SGHDT and CDR2 YYEEEE. This CDR3 has 19 residues. Trimming removed 5 bases from V and 1 base from J, with 25 bases in between.

V usage is TRBV27 and J usage is TRBJ1-2; possibly TRBD1 for D (6 bases). Per germline, CDR1 MNHEY and CDR2 SMNVEV (reference sequence). The V gene lost 3 bases and the J gene lost 8 bases, with 16 bases spanning the gap. CDR3 length equals 14 residues. This CDR3 reads CASSLIQGIGGYTF. The DNA for the CDR3 is TGTGCCAGCAGTTTGATACAGGGTATAGGCGGCTACACCTTC.

The V and J genes are TRBV6-1 and TRBJ1-1; weak D call: TRBD1 (6 bases). From germline, CDR1 is MNHNS and CDR2 SASEGT. V was cut by 5 bases and J by 5 bases, with 15 bases left in between. The CDR3 is 14 amino acids. The chain's CDR3 is CASSRPTGLTEAFF. The DNA of the CDR3 is TGTGCCAGCAGTCGCCCAACAGGGTTAACTGAAGCTTTCTTT.

The chain couples TRBV28 to TRBJ2-5; 11 nucleotides line up with TRBD1. Germline V gene sequence: CDR1 MDHEN, CDR2 SYDVKM. This CDR3 contains 17 residues. The junction had 14 bases not matched to a gene; V was cut back by 7 bases and J by 4 bases. In DNA, the CDR3 is TGTGCCAGCATATCCTCCGGGACAGGGGGTACGGGAGAGACCCAGTACTTC. Protein sequence: CASISSGTGGTGETQYF.